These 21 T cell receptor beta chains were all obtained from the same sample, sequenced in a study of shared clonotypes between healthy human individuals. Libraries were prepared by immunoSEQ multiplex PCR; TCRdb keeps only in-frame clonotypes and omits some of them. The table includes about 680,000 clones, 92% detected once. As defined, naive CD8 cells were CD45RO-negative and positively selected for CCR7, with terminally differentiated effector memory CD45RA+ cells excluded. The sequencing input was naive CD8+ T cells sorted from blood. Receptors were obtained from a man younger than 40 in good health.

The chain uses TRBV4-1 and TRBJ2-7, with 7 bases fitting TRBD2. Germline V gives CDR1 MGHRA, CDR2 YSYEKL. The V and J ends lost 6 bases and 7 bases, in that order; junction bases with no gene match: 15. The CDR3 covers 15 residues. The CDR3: CASRQTLTSWGEQYF. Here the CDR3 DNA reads TGCGCCAGCAGACAGACTCTGACTAGCTGGGGGGAGCAGTACTTC.

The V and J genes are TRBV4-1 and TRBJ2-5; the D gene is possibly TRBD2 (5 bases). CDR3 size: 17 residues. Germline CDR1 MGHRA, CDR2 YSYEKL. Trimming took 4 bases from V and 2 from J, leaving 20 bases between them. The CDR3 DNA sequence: TGCGCCAGCAGCCTCAAGATATTGTTATCGGGGCAAGAGACCCAGTACTTC. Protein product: CASSLKILLSGQETQYF.

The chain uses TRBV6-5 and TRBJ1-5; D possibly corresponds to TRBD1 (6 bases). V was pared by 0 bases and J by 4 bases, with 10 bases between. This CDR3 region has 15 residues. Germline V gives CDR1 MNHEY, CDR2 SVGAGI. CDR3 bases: TGTGCCAGCAGTTACTCCCAGGGGAGTAATCAGCCCCAGCATTTT. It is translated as CASSYSQGSNQPQHF.

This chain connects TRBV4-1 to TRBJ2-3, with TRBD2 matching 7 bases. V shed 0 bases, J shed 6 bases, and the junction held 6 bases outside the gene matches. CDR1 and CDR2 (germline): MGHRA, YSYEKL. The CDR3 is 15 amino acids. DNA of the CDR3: TGCGCCAGCAGCCAAGATGAGGGAGGGCTTGATACGCAGTATTTT. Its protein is CASSQDEGGLDTQYF.

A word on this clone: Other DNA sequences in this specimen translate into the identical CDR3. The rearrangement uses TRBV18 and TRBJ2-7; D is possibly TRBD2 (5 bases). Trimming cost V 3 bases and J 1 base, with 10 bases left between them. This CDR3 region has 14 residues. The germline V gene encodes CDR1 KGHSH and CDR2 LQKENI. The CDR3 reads CASSPGSGSYEQYF. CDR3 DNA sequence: TGTGCCAGCTCACCGGGGAGCGGATCCTACGAGCAGTACTTC.

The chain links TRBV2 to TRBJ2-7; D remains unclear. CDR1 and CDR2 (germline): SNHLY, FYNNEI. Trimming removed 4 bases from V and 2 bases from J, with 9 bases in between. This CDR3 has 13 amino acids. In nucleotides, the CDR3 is TGTGCCAGCAGTGTCCCCCTAACCTACGAGCAGTACTTC. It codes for CASSVPLTYEQYF.

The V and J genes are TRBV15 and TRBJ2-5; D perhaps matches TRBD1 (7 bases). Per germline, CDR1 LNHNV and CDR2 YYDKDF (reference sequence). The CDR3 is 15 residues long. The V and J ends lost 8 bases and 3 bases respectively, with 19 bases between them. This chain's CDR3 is CATRPSQGGKETQYF. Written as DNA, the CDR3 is TGTGCCACCCGTCCCTCCCAGGGGGGAAAAGAGACCCAGTACTTC.

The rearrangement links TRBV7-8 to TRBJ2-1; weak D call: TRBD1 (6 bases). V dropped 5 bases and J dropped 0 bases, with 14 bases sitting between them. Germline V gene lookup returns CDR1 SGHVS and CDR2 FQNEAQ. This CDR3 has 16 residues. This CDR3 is CASSVQGLSSYNEQFF. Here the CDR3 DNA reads TGTGCCAGCAGCGTACAGGGCCTTAGCTCCTACAATGAGCAGTTCTTC.

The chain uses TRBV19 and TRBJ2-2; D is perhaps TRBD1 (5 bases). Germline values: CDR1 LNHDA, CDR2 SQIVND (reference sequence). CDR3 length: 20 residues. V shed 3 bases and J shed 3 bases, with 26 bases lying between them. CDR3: CASSIAVSSGDSHHTGELFF. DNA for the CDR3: TGTGCCAGTAGTATTGCCGTATCTTCCGGAGACAGTCATCACACCGGGGAGCTGTTTTTT.

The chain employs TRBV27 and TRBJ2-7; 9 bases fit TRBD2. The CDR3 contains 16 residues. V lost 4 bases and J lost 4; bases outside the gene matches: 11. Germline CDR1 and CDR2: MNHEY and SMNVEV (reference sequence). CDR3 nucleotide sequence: TGTGCCAGCAGTTCCACCACCGGACTAGCGTGGTACGAGCAGTACTTC. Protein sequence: CASSSTTGLAWYEQYF.

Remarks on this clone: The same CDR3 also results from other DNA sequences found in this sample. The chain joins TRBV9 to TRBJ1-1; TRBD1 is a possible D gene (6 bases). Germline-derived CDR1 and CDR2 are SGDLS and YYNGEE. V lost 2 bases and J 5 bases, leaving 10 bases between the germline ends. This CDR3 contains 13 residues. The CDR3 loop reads CASSVGGRTEAFF. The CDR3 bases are TGTGCCAGCAGCGTGGGGGGCCGGACTGAAGCTTTCTTT.

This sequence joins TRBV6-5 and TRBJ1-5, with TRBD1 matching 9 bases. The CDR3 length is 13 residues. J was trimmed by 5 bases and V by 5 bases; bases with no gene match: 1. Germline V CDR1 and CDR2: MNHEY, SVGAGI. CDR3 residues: CASSRTGDQPQHF. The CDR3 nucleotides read TGTGCCAGCAGTCGGACAGGGGATCAGCCCCAGCATTTT.

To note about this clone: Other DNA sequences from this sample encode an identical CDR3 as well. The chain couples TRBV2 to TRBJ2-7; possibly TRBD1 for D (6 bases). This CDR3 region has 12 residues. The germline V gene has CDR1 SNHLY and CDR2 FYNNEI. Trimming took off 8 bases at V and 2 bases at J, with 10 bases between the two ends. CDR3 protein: CASRAGAYEQYF. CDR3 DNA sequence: TGTGCCAGCCGGGCAGGGGCCTACGAGCAGTACTTC.

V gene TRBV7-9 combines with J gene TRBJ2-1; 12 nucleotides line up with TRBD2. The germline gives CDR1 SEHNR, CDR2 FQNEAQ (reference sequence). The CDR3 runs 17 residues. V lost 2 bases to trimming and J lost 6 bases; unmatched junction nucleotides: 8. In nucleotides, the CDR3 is TGTGCCAGCAGCTTATTATCCCTAGCGGGAGGGCTCAATGAGCAGTTCTTC. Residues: CASSLLSLAGGLNEQFF.

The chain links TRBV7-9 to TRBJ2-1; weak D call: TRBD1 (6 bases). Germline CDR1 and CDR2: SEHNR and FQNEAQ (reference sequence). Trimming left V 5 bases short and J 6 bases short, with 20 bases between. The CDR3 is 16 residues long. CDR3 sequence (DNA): TGTGCCAGCAGCCTCCTCGGACAGCGTCCAGGCAATGAGCAGTTCTTC. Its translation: CASSLLGQRPGNEQFF.

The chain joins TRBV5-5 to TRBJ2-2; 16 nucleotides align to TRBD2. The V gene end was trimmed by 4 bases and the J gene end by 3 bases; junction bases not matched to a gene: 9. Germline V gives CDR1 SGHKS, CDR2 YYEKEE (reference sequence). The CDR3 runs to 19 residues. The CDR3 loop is CASSGYGTSGREDTGELFF. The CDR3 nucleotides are TGTGCCAGCAGCGGCTACGGGACTAGCGGGAGGGAGGACACCGGGGAGCTGTTTTTT.

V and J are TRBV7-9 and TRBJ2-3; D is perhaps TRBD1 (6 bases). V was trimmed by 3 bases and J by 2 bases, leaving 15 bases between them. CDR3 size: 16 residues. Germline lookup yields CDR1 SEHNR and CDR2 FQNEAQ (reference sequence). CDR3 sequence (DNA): TGTGCCAGCAGCTTTGTGACAGGCGGTTACACAGATACGCAGTATTTT. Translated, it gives CASSFVTGGYTDTQYF.

This CDR3 is CASSIKLDTRLYEQYF. CDR3 bases: TGTGCCAGCAGCATAAAATTAGACACGCGCCTATACGAGCAGTACTTC. The chain employs TRBV7-8 and TRBJ2-7; D gene uncertain. The ends were cut back, 5 bases at V and 4 bases at J, with 21 bases in the middle. This CDR3 has 16 residues. Germline lookup yields CDR1 SGHVS and CDR2 FQNEAQ. Supplemented by reference TRBV7-8 and TRBJ2-7, the full variable domain reads GAGVSQSPRYKVAKRGQDVALRCDPISGHVSLFWYQQALGQGPEFLTYFQNEAQLDKSGLPSDRFFAERPEGSVSTLKIQRTQQEDSAVYLCASSIKLDTRLYEQYFGPGTRLTVT.

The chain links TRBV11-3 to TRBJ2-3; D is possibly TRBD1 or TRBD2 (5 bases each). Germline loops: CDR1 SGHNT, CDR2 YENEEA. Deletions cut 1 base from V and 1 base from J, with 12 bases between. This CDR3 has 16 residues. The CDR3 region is CASSLGQGRGTDTQYF. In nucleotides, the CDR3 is TGTGCCAGCAGCTTAGGGCAGGGACGGGGCACAGATACGCAGTATTTT.

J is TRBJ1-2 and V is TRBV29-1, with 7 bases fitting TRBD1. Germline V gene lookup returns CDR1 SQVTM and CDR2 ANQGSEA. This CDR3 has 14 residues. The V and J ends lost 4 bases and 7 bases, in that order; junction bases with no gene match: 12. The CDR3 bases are TGCAGCGTTGTCTCGGTTAGGACAGGAGGTGGCTACACCTTC. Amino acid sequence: CSVVSVRTGGGYTF.

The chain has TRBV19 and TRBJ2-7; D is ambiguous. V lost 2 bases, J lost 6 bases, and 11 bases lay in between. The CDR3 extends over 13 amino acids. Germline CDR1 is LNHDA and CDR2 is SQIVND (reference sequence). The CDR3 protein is CASSILKGPEQYF. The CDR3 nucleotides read TGTGCCAGTAGTATACTAAAGGGCCCCGAGCAGTACTTC. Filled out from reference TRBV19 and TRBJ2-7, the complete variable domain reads DGGITQSPKYLFRKEGQNVTLSCEQNLNHDAMYWYRQDPGQGLRLIYYSQIVNDFQKGDIAEGYSVSREKKESFPLTVTSAQKNPTAFYLCASSILKGPEQYFGPGTRLTVT.